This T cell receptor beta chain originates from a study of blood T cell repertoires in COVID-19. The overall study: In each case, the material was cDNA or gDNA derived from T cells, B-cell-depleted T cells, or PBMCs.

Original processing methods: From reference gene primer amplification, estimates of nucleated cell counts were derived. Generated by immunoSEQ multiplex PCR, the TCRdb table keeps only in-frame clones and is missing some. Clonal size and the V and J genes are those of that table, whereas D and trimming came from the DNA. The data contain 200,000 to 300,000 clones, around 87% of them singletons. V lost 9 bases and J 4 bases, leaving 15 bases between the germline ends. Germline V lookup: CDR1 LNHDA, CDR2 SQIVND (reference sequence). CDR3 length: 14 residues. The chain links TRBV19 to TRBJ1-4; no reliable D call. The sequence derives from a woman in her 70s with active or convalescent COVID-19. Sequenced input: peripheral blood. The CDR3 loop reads CASQTGLSNEKLFF. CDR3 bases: TGTGCCAGCCAAACGGGGTTAAGTAATGAAAAACTGTTTTTT.